This TCR beta chain was recovered during a study of a mutant IDH1 vaccine in newly diagnosed glioma (dated by TCRdb to the early 2020s). For the study in its entirety: Patients were given eight vaccinations, in weeks 1, 3, 5, 7, 11, 15, 19 and 23, which matched visits V03 through V10. Vaccination began 4-6 weeks after radiotherapy alone, or alongside temozolomide cycles in the chemotherapy-containing groups. Of the 25 to 40 patients who were treated, 62.5% were male and approximately 38% were female, and the mean age was approximately 40 years. For exploratory analyses, longitudinal TCRB deep sequencing was carried out in about 25 treated patients wherever samples were available. Before enrollment, patients had received standard therapy of radiotherapy alone, temozolomide alone, or radiochemotherapy with temozolomide; most received the combination. Six visits were used for peripheral blood collection: V03 (baseline), V05, V07, V10, V12 and V13.

The library was made by the immunoSEQ multiplex PCR assay. Rearranged TCR beta chain sequences were amplified using the hsTCRB Kit according to the manufacturer's protocol. TCRB libraries were sequenced on an Illumina MiSeq. The study's processing was this. Demultiplexing, trimming and gene mapping were performed with the kit vendor's proprietary platform. As stored in TCRdb, this immuneACCESS dataset retains in-frame rearrangements with V and J assigned. A fraction of the clones does not appear; measured against another copy, unresolved V genes explain less than half of the discrepancy, and the remainder lacks a known reason. V and J calls and clone size come straight from that table; D and trimming were deduced from the DNA. For this sample the table gives over 45,000 clones, of which around four fifths were detected only once. The top ten hold approximately 7.4% of the sample. As to this clone: What antigen it recognizes has not been identified. Per-base quality was not reported, and no clone a single base away is much larger than it.

The study at large found these results: Pseudoprogression seemed to be unrelated to changes in the top peripheral T cell clonotypes found by TCRB sequencing. Immune responses induced by the vaccine were seen in approximately 93% of patients across multiple MHC alleles. Availability determined which PBMC samples were chosen for TCRB deep sequencing. It was noted by the authors that analyses of patient blood samples could not be reproduced owing to sample limitations.

Interpreted using the paper, the time point label stands for: week 5, during vaccination. Every vaccine dose consisted of 300 ug of a 20-mer mutant IDH1 peptide in Montanide, administered subcutaneously together with topical imiquimod. Donors had newly diagnosed WHO grade 3 or 4 IDH1-mutant astrocytomas with loss of nuclear ATRX. The samples were drawn from NOA16, a multicentre, single-arm, open-label phase I trial in Germany that tested a mutant IDH1 peptide vaccine in humans for the first time. Genomic DNA for TCRB sequencing was extracted from EDTA blood using the DNeasy Blood and Tissue Kit. CDR1 SGHTA and CDR2 FQGTGA were looked up in the germline V gene. Reading from cysteine to phenylalanine, the CDR3 counts 15 amino acids. This entry keeps only the CDR3 DNA: 45 bases, framed from base 1. V and J are trimmed by 4 bases and 4 bases, and the gene matches miss 6 bases of the junction.

Specimen: PBMCs, collected from a glioma patient whose treatment included an IDH1 peptide vaccine. This receptor was taken from a woman aged 45-60 years with glioma. Here the chain combines TRBV7-3 and TRBJ1-1, with TRBD1 identical over 10 junction bases. The CDR3 protein sequence reads: CASSSLGTGATEAFF. The nucleotides are TGTGCCAGCAGCTCCCTAGGGACAGGGGCCACTGAAGCTTTCTTT.